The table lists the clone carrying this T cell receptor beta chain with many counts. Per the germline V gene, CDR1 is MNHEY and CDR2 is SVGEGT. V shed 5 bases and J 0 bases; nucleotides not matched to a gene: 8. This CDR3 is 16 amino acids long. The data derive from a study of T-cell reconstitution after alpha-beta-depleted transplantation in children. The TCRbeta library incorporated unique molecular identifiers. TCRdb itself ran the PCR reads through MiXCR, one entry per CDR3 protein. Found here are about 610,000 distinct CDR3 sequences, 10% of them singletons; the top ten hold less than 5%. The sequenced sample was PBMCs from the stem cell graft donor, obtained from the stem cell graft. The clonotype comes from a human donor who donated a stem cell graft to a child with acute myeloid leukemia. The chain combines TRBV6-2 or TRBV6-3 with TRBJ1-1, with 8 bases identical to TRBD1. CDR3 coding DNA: TGTGCCAGCAGTCAAGGGACAGGACGCATGAACACTGAAGCTTTCTTT. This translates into CASSQGTGRMNTEAFF.